The following is a T cell receptor (beta chain) sequence with its context. In germline, CDR1 is SGDLS, CDR2 YYNGEE. The CDR3 covers 12 residues. The V gene lost 7 bases and the J gene lost 8 bases, with 12 bases spanning the gap. This sample was included in a study of T cell responses to AZD1222 COVID-19 vaccine. Sequencing was performed with immunoSEQ multiplex PCR; in TCRdb, only in-frame clones are kept and a portion is missing. The repertoire includes over 100,000 clones, 88% of them detected once, and over 3% sits in the top ten. The chain joins TRBV9 to TRBJ1-4; D is possibly TRBD1 (6 bases). The sequence was collected from an adult in good health. The input for sequencing was peripheral blood, taken on day 0 of AZD1222 vaccination. The CDR3 reads CASQGSSEKLFF. The CDR3 DNA reads as TGTGCCAGCCAGGGGAGCAGCGAAAAACTGTTTTTT.